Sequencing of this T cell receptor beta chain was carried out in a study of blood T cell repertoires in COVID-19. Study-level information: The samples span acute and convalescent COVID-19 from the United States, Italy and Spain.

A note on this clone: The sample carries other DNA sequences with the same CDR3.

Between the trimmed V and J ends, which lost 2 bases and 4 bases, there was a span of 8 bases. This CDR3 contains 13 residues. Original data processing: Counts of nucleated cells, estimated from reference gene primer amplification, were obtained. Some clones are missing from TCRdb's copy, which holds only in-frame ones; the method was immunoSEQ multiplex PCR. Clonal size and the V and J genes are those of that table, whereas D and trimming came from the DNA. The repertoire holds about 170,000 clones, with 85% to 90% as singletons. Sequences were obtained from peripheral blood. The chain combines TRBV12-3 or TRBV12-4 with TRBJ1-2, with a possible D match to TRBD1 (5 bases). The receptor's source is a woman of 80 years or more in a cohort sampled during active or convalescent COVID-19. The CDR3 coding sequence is TGTGCCAGCAGTTTAAGGGGCGGCTATGGCTACACCTTC. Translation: CASSLRGGYGYTF.